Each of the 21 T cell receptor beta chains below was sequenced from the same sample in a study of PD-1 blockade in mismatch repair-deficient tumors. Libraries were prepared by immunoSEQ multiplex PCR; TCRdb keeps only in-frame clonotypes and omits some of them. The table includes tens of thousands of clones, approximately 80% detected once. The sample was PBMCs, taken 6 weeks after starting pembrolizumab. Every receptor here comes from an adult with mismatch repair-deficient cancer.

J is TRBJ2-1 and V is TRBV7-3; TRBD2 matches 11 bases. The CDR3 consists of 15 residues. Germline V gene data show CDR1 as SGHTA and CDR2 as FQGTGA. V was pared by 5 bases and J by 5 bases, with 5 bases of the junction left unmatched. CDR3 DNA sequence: TGTGCCAGCAGCATAGGGACTAGCGGAAACAATGAGCAGTTCTTC. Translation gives CASSIGTSGNNEQFF.

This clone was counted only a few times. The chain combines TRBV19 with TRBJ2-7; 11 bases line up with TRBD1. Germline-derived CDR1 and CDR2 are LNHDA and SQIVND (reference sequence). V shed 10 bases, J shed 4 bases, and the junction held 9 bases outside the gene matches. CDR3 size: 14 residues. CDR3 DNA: TGTGCCACTTTGCCGGGACAGGGGGTATACGAGCAGTACTTC. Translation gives CATLPGQGVYEQYF. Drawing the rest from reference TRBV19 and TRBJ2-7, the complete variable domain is DGGITQSPKYLFRKEGQNVTLSCEQNLNHDAMYWYRQDPGQGLRLIYYSQIVNDFQKGDIAEGYSVSREKKESFPLTVTSAQKNPTAFYLCATLPGQGVYEQYFGPGTRLTVT.

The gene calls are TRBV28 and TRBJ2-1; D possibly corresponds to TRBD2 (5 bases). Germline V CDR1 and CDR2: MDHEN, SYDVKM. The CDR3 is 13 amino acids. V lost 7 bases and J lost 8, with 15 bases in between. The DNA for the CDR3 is TGTGCCAGCATTGACCTGGGGAGCCATGAGCAGTTCTTC. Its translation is CASIDLGSHEQFF. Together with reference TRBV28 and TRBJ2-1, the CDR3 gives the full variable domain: DVKVTQSSRYLVKRTGEKVFLECVQDMDHENMFWYRQDPGLGLRLIYFSYDVKMKEKGDIPEGYSVSREKKERFSLILESASTNQTSMYLCASIDLGSHEQFFGPGTRLTVL.

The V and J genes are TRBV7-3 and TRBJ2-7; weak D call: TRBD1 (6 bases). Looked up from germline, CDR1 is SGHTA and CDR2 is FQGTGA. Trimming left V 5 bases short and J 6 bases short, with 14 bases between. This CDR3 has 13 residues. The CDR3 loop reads CASSRDIVAEQYF. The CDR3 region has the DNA TGTGCCAGCAGCCGGGACATAGTGGCCGAGCAGTACTTC.

CDR3 sequence: CASSIGTYEKLFF. The CDR3 DNA is TGTGCCAGTAGTATCGGTACCTACGAAAAACTGTTTTTT. The chain employs TRBV19 and TRBJ1-4; D unresolved. Germline assignment: CDR1 LNHDA and CDR2 SQIVND (reference sequence). The CDR3 has 13 residues. V dropped 3 bases and J dropped 8 bases, with 10 bases sitting between them. Full variable domain (missing parts from reference TRBV19 and TRBJ1-4): DGGITQSPKYLFRKEGQNVTLSCEQNLNHDAMYWYRQDPGQGLRLIYYSQIVNDFQKGDIAEGYSVSREKKESFPLTVTSAQKNPTAFYLCASSIGTYEKLFFGSGTQLSVL.

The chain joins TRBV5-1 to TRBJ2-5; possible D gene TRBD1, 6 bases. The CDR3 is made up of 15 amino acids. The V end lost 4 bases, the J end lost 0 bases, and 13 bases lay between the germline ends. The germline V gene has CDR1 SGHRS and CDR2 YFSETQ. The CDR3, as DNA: TGCGCCAGCAGCCCACGGGACACGAACCAAGAGACCCAGTACTTC. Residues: CASSPRDTNQETQYF. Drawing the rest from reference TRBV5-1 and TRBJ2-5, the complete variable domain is KAGVTQTPRYLIKTRGQQVTLSCSPISGHRSVSWYQQTPGQGLQFLFEYFSETQRNKGNFPGRFSGRQFSNSRSEMNVSTLELGDSALYLCASSPRDTNQETQYFGPGTRLLVL.

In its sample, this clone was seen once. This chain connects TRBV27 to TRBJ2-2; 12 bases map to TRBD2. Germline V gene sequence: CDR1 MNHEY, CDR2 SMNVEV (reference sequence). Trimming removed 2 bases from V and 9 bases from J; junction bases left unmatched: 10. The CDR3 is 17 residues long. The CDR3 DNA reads TGTGCCAGCAGTTTAGAGGTTGCTAGCGGGAGGGGTCGGGAGCTGTTTTTT. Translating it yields CASSLEVASGRGRELFF.

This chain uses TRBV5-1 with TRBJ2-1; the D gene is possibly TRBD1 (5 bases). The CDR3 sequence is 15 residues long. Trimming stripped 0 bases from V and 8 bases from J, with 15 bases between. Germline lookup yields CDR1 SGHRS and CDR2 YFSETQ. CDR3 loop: CASSLAAGSDDEQFF. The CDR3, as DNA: TGCGCCAGCAGCTTGGCGGCAGGGTCCGACGATGAGCAGTTCTTC.

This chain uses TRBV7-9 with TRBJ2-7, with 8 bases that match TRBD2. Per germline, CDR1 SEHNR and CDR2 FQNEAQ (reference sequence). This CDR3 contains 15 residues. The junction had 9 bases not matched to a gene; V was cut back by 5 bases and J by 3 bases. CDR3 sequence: CASSRTGTRDYEQYF. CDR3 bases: TGTGCCAGCAGCCGTACCGGGACTAGGGACTACGAGCAGTACTTC.

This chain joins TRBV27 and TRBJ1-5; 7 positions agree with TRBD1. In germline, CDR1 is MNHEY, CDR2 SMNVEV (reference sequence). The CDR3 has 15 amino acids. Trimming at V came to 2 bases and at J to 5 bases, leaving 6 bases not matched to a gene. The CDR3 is CASSLTGVAHQPQHF. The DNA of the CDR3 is TGTGCCAGCAGTTTAACAGGGGTCGCCCATCAGCCCCAGCATTTT.

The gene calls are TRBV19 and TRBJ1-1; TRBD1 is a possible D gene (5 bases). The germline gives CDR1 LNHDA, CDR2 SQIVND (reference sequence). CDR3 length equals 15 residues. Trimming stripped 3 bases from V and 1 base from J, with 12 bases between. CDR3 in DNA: TGTGCCAGTAGTATGGGGGGGTGGAGGAACACTGAAGCTTTCTTT. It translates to CASSMGGWRNTEAFF.

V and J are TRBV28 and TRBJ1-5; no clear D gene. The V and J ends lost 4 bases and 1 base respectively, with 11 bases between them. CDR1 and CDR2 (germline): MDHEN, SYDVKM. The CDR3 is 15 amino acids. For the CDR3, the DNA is TGTGCCAGCAGTTCCACGTCGGGGAGCAATCAGCCCCAGCATTTT. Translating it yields CASSSTSGSNQPQHF.

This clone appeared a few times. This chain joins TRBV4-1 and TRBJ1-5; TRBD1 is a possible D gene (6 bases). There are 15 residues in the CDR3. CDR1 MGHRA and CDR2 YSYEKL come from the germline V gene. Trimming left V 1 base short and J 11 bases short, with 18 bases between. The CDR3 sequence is CASSQARAGVWTQHF. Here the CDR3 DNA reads TGCGCCAGCAGCCAAGCCAGGGCAGGGGTGTGGACCCAGCATTTT.

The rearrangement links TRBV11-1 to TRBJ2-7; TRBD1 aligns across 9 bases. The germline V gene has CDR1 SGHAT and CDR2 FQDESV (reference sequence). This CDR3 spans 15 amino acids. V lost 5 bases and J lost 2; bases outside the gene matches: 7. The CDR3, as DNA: TGTGCCAGCAGCGCCCGACAGGGGGTGCCCTACGAGCAGTACTTC. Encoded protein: CASSARQGVPYEQYF.

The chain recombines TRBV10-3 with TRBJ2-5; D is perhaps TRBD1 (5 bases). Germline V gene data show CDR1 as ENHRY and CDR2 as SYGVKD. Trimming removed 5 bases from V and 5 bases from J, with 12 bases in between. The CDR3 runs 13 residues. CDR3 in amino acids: CAISSTGRETQYF. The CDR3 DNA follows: TGTGCCATCAGTAGTACAGGACGGGAGACCCAGTACTTC.

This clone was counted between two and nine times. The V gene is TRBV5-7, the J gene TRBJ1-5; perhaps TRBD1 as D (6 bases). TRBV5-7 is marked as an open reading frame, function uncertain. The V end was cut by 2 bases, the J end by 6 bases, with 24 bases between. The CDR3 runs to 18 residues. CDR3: CASSFSRDTKVRSQPQHF. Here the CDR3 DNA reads TGTGCCAGCAGCTTCAGCCGGGACACCAAGGTCAGGAGTCAGCCCCAGCATTTT.

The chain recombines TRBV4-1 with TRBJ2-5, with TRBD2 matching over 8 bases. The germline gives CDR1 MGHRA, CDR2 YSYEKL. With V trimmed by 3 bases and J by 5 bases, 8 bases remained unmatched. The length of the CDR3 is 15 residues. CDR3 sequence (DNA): TGCGCCAGCAGCCACTCCAGCGGGAGAATGGAGACCCAGTACTTC. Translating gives CASSHSSGRMETQYF.

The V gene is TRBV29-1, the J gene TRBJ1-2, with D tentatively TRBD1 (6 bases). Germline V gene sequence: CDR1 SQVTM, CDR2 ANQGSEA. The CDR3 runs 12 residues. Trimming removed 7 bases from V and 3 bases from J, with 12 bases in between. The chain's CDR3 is CSGGGDYYGYTF. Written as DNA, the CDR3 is TGCAGCGGAGGGGGGGACTACTATGGCTACACCTTC.

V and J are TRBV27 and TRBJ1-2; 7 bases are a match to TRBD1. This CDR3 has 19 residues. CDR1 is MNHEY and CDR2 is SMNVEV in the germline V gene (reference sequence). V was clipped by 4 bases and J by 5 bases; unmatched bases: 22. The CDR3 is CASSSQLYQDRKMGYGYTF. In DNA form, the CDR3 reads TGTGCCAGCAGTTCCCAATTATACCAGGACAGGAAAATGGGATATGGCTACACCTTC.

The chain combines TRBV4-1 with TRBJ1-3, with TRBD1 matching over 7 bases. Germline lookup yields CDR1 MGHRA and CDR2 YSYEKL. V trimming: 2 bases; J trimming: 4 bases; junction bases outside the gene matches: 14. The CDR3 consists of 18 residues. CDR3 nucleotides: TGCGCCAGCAGCCAACCATCCCTAGCATTGACAGGGGGAAACACCATATATTTT. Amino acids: CASSQPSLALTGGNTIYF.

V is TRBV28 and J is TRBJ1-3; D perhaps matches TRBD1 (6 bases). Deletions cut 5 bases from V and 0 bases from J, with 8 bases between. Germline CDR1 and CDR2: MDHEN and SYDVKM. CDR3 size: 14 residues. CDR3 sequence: CASSPGDSGNTIYF. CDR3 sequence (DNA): TGTGCCAGCAGTCCAGGGGACTCTGGAAACACCATATATTTT.